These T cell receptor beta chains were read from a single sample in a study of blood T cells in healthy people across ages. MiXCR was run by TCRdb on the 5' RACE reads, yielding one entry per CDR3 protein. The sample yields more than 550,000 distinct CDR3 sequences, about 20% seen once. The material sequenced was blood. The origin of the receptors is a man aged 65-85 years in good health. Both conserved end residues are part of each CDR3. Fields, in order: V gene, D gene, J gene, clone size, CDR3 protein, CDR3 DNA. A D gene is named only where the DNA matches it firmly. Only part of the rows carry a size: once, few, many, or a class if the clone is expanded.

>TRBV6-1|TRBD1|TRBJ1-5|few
CATKRGQGGSSNQPQHF
TGTGCCACCAAAAGGGGACAGGGAGGTTCCAGCAATCAGCCCCAGCATTTT
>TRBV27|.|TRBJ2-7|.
CASRDGWGYEQYF
TGTGCCAGCAGGGACGGGTGGGGCTACGAGCAGTACTTC
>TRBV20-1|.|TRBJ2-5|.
CSARDKEGQETQYF
TGCAGTGCTAGAGATAAGGAGGGGCAAGAGACCCAGTACTTC
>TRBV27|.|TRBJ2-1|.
CASSLRRTVNEQFF
TGTGCCAGCAGTTTAAGGAGGACGGTTAATGAGCAGTTCTTC
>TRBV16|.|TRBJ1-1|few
CASSPIRKDTEAFF
TGTGCCAGCAGCCCGATTAGAAAAGACACTGAAGCTTTCTTT
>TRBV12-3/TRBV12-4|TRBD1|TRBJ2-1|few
CAGGQGPYNEQFF
TGTGCCGGGGGACAGGGCCCCTACAATGAGCAGTTCTTC
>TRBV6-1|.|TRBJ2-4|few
CASSEWGGGDKNIQYF
TGTGCCAGCAGTGAATGGGGCGGGGGCGACAAAAACATTCAGTACTTC
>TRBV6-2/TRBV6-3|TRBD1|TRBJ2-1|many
CASSAARGRYNEQFF
TGTGCCAGCAGTGCCGCCAGGGGGCGATACAATGAGCAGTTCTTC
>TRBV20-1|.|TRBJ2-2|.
CSASEGANTGELFF
TGCAGTGCTAGTGAGGGGGCGAACACCGGGGAGCTGTTTTTT
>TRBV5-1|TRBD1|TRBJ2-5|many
CASSLEAGGHETQYF
TGCGCCAGCAGCTTGGAGGCAGGGGGACATGAGACCCAGTACTTC
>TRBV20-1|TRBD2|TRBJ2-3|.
CSARGLAGVPDTQYF
TGCAGTGCTAGAGGGCTAGCGGGAGTTCCAGATACGCAGTATTTT
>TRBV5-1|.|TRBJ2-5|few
CASSLNLRSQETQYF
TGCGCCAGCAGCTTGAATCTCAGGTCGCAAGAGACCCAGTACTTC
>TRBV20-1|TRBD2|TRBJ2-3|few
CSAFAGGQTDTQYF
TGCAGTGCCTTTGCGGGGGGGCAGACAGATACGCAGTATTTT
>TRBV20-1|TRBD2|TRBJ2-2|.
CGARSGGATGELFF
TGCGGTGCTAGAAGCGGGGGGGCCACCGGGGAGCTGTTTTTT
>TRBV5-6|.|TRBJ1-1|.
CASSPTWGAGTEAFF
TGTGCCAGCAGCCCAACCTGGGGGGCGGGAACTGAAGCTTTCTTT
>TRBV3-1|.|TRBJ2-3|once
CASSQGLRFTDTQYF
TGTGCCAGCAGCCAAGGGTTGAGGTTCACAGATACGCAGTATTTT
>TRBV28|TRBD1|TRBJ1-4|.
CASTTGTGLRKLFF
TGTGCCAGCACCACCGGGACAGGGTTGCGTAAACTGTTTTTT
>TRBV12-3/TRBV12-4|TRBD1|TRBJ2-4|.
CASSLARPGGQNIQYF
TGTGCCAGCAGTTTAGCCCGCCCAGGGGGCCAAAACATTCAGTACTTC
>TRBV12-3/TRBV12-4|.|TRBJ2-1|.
CANRRTVADNEQFF
TGTGCCAACAGGAGGACGGTAGCGGACAATGAGCAGTTCTTC
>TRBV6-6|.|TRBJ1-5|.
CASSYSGSKDQPQHF
TGTGCCAGCAGTTACTCGGGATCCAAGGATCAGCCCCAGCATTTT
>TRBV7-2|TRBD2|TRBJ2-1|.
CASSQPGTSGGPFF
TGTGCCAGCAGCCAGCCCGGGACTAGCGGGGGGCCGTTCTTC
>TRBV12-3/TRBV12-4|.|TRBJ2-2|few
CASRQIGGIGGELFF
TGTGCCAGCAGACAAATAGGGGGGATTGGGGGGGAGCTGTTTTTT